The 6 T cell receptor beta chains below come from one sample, sequenced in a study of T cell changes during pregnancy in multiple sclerosis (dated by TCRdb to between 2018 and 2021). To prepare the library, the immunoSEQ multiplex PCR assay was applied. TCRdb holds this immuneACCESS table with in-frame rearrangements only. Some clones are missing; in checked studies, unresolved V genes explain under half, and the rest has no known cause. In all, the sample holds 25,000 to 30,000 clones, and under 90% of those were seen once. Of the sample, roughly 0.5% falls within the top ten clones. Source: CD4+ T cells from peripheral blood mononuclear cells, taken in the first trimester of pregnancy. These receptors were obtained from a female donor in good health, enrolled as a control in a pregnancy study.

The rearrangement joins TRBV29-1 to TRBJ1-1; TRBD1 is a possible D gene (5 bases). Germline CDR1 and CDR2: SQVTM and ANQGSEA. Trimming took off 7 bases at V and 4 bases at J, with 16 bases between the two ends. The CDR3 has 13 amino acids. The CDR3 DNA is TGCAGCGAGAGCCTAATGGGGGGCACTGAAGCTTTCTTT. As protein: CSESLMGGTEAFF.

The chain has TRBV7-9 and TRBJ1-2; D unclear. This CDR3 contains 17 residues. Germline CDR1 is SEHNR and CDR2 is FQNEAQ (reference sequence). Trimming cost V 2 bases and J 4 bases, with 20 bases left between them. CDR3 residues: CASSLSEASGRSYGYTF. In DNA form, the CDR3 reads TGTGCCAGCAGCTTATCGGAAGCATCAGGCCGAAGCTATGGCTACACCTTC.

The chain employs TRBV20-1 and TRBJ1-2; D gene ambiguous. This CDR3 has 11 residues. V lost 3 bases to trimming and J lost 7 bases, with 9 bases between them. Germline V gene data show CDR1 as DFQATT and CDR2 as SNEGSKA (reference sequence). CDR3 nucleotide sequence: TGCAGTGCTAGTGTGGCGGCTGGCTACACCTTC. Encoded protein: CSASVAAGYTF.

The chain joins TRBV7-2 to TRBJ1-3; D is unresolved. With 2 bases removed from V and 8 bases from J, the gap between germline ends came to 13 bases. CDR1 and CDR2 from the germline V gene are SGHTA and FQGNSA. The CDR3 totals 14 residues. Written as DNA, the CDR3 is TGTGCCAGCAGCTTAAGTTTTTCGGGAGACACCATATATTTT. Its protein is CASSLSFSGDTIYF.

The CDR3 sequence: CASSLDMNTEAFF. Here the CDR3 DNA reads TGTGCCAGCAGCTTAGACATGAACACTGAAGCTTTCTTT. This chain links TRBV11-2 with TRBJ1-1; D ambiguous. Per germline, CDR1 SGHAT and CDR2 FQNNGV. This CDR3 contains 13 residues. Trimming pared 0 bases from V and 0 bases from J, leaving 2 bases between.

The J gene is TRBJ2-1, the V gene TRBV5-1; TRBD2 aligns across 7 bases. The CDR3 extends over 15 amino acids. The V and J ends lost 4 bases and 5 bases, in that order; junction bases with no gene match: 9. From germline, CDR1 is SGHRS and CDR2 YFSETQ. The CDR3 bases are TGCGCCAGCAGCATAGAAAGCGGGGCGCACAATGAGCAGTTCTTC. Translation gives CASSIESGAHNEQFF.